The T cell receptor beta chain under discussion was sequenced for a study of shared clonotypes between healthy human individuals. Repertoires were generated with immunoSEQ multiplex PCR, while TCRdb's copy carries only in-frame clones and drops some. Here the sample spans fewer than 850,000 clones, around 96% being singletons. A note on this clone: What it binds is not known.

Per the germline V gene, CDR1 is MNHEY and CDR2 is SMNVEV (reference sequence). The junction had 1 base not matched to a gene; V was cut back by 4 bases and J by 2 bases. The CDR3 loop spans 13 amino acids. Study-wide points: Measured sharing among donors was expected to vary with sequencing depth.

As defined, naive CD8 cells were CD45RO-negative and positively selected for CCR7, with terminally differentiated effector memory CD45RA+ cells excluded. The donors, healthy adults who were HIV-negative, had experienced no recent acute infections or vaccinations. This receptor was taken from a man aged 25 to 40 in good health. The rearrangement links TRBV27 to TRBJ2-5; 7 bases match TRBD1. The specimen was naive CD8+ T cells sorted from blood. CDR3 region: CASSSTGQETQYF. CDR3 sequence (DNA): TGTGCCAGCAGTTCGACAGGGCAAGAGACCCAGTACTTC.